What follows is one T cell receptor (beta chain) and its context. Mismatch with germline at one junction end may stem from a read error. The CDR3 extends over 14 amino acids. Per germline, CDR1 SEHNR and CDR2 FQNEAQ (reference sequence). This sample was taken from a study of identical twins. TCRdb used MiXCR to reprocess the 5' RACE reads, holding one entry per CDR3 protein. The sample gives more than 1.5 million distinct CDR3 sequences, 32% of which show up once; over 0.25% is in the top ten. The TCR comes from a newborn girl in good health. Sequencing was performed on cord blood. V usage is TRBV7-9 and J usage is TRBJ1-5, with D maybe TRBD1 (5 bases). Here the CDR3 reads CASSFGGKDQLQHF. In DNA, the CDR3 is TGTGCCAGCAGCTTCGGGGGGAAGGATCAGCTCCAGCATTTT.